Following are 19 T cell receptor beta chains from one sample sequenced in a study of cytomegalovirus exposure and HLA in healthy donors listed by TCRdb under 2017. Library preparation employed the immunoSEQ multiplex PCR assay. A mixture of 60 forward primers for TCR Vbeta segments and 13 reverse primers for TCR Jbeta segments was used in the multiplex PCR. Sourced from immuneACCESS, this table was stored by TCRdb with only in-frame sequences that have V and J called. A share of the clones is absent; for the studies checked, an unresolved V gene accounts for under half, and the remainder has no known explanation. The table for this sample lists about 200,000 clones; approximately 70% of them were counted only once. The ten most abundant clones make up about 3% of the sample. Sequenced material: PBMCs. Source of these receptors: a man aged 35 to 55 in good health and CMV-seropositive.

V and J are TRBV28 and TRBJ1-5; a weak D match, TRBD1 (6 bases). In germline, CDR1 is MDHEN, CDR2 SYDVKM. The CDR3 is 13 amino acids. V lost 7 bases and J 2 bases, leaving 9 bases between the germline ends. The CDR3 DNA follows: TGTGCCAGCACAGGGGTGGGCAATCAGCCCCAGCATTTT. As protein: CASTGVGNQPQHF.

V usage is TRBV10-2 and J usage is TRBJ2-2; a weak D match, TRBD2 (7 bases). V lost 2 bases, J lost 2 bases, and 9 bases lay in between. Germline assignment: CDR1 WSHSY and CDR2 SAAADI. The CDR3 is 15 amino acids. CDR3 sequence: CASSERGANTGELFF. Here the CDR3 DNA reads TGCGCCAGCAGTGAGCGGGGGGCCAACACCGGGGAGCTGTTTTTT.

This clone was seen a handful of times. CDR3 nucleotides: TGTGCCAGTAGTATAAGCGGGGCCAAGACCCAGTACTTC. This gives the protein CASSISGAKTQYF. The chain recombines TRBV19 with TRBJ2-5; TRBD2 matches at 7 bases. V was clipped by 2 bases and J by 6 bases; unmatched bases: 3. Germline lookup yields CDR1 LNHDA and CDR2 SQIVND (reference sequence). This CDR3 has 13 residues.

This clone occurred a few times. The chain employs TRBV5-6 and TRBJ2-5, with 15 bases matching TRBD2. V shed 3 bases, J shed 2 bases, and the junction held 8 bases outside the gene matches. Germline CDR1 and CDR2: SGHDT and YYEEEE. The CDR3 totals 18 residues. The CDR3 protein is CASSSGLAGGWIQETQYF. In DNA form, the CDR3 reads TGTGCCAGCAGCTCTGGACTAGCGGGGGGGTGGATACAAGAGACCCAGTACTTC. Full variable domain (remainder filled in from reference TRBV5-6 and TRBJ2-5): DAGVTQSPTHLIKTRGQQVTLRCSPKSGHDTVSWYQQALGQGPQFIFQYYEEEERQRGNFPDRFSGHQFPNYSSELNVNALLLGDSALYLCASSSGLAGGWIQETQYFGPGTRLLVL.

J is TRBJ1-1 and V is TRBV19, with 9 bases lining up with TRBD1. Looked up from germline, CDR1 is LNHDA and CDR2 is SQIVND (reference sequence). The ends lost 6 bases at V and 4 bases at J; junction bases unmatched: 3. This CDR3 region has 13 residues. The CDR3 DNA follows: TGTGCCAGTAGGAGACAGGGGGGCACTGAAGCTTTCTTT. Translating gives CASRRQGGTEAFF.

The V call is TRBV9, the J call TRBJ1-2; 7 bases fit TRBD1. J lost 8 bases, V lost 4 bases, and 14 bases had no gene match. CDR3 length: 15 amino acids. CDR1 is SGDLS, CDR2 YYNGEE, per germline. The CDR3, as DNA: TGTGCCAGCAGCCCCCACTCCGGGACAGCGGGCGGCTACACCTTC. Translating it yields CASSPHSGTAGGYTF.

V usage is TRBV7-9 and J usage is TRBJ1-6; 11 bases map to TRBD1. The CDR3 consists of 12 residues. Germline CDR1 is SEHNR and CDR2 is FQNEAQ (reference sequence). V was pared by 5 bases and J by 14 bases, with 2 bases of the junction left unmatched. The CDR3 protein is CASSGQGATLHF. The CDR3 DNA is TGTGCCAGCAGCGGACAGGGGGCAACCCTCCACTTT.

V is TRBV28 and J is TRBJ1-5, with TRBD1 identical over 8 bases. Germline CDR1 is MDHEN and CDR2 is SYDVKM. The CDR3 spans 15 residues. V dropped 5 bases and J dropped 4; count of bases not matched to a gene: 7. The DNA of the CDR3 is TGTGCCAGCAGTCAGGGGGCAGGGGGGAATCAGCCCCAGCATTTT. Protein sequence: CASSQGAGGNQPQHF.

Notes on this clone: Other nucleotide sequences in the sample specify the same CDR3. V and J are TRBV7-9 and TRBJ2-7; D perhaps matches TRBD2 (6 bases). Germline V lookup: CDR1 SEHNR, CDR2 FQNEAQ (reference sequence). The CDR3 extends over 14 amino acids. V was shortened by 3 bases and J by 0 bases, with 9 bases between the two germline ends. As DNA, the CDR3 is TGTGCCAGCAGCTTTGGAGGGGCCTCCTACGAGCAGTACTTC. Amino acid sequence: CASSFGGASYEQYF.

The chain joins TRBV5-1 to TRBJ2-2; 10 positions agree with TRBD2. The CDR3 consists of 17 residues. Losses at the gene ends were 0 bases for V and 5 bases for J; bases not matched to a gene: 7. CDR1 SGHRS and CDR2 YFSETQ come from the germline V gene. CDR3: CASSLGWTSGDTGELFF. As DNA, the CDR3 is TGCGCCAGCAGCTTGGGGTGGACTAGCGGAGATACCGGGGAGCTGTTTTTT.

The V and J genes are TRBV5-6 and TRBJ2-1; TRBD2 matches at 16 bases. The CDR3 length is 15 residues. With 4 bases clipped from V and 7 bases from J, the junction kept 2 bases outside the gene matches. Germline assignment: CDR1 SGHDT and CDR2 YYEEEE. The CDR3 region has the DNA TGTGCCAGCAGCGGGACTAGCGGGGGGGTAAATGAGCAGTTCTTC. Translating gives CASSGTSGGVNEQFF.

The rearrangement links TRBV5-1 to TRBJ1-6; the match to TRBD1 covers 7 bases. The germline V gene has CDR1 SGHRS and CDR2 YFSETQ. This CDR3 comprises 17 residues. Trimming removed 4 bases from V and 6 bases from J; junction bases left unmatched: 13. The chain's CDR3 is CASSTRDSSLLNSPLHF. CDR3 nucleotide sequence: TGCGCCAGCAGCACCAGGGACAGCTCCCTTCTTAATTCACCCCTCCACTTT.

The rearrangement uses TRBV28 and TRBJ2-7; 8 nucleotides align to TRBD2. From germline, CDR1 is MDHEN and CDR2 SYDVKM. The CDR3 extends over 14 amino acids. Trimming cost V 5 bases and J 2 bases; bases outside gene matches: 5. The CDR3: CASSRTSGPYEQYF. DNA for the CDR3: TGTGCCAGCAGTCGTACTAGCGGTCCCTACGAGCAGTACTTC.

This clone was observed a few times. CDR3 DNA sequence: TGCGCCAGCAGCCTCACAGATACGCAGTATTTT. Translation: CASSLTDTQYF. The chain combines TRBV5-1 with TRBJ2-3; no clear D. Trimming cost V 4 bases and J 2 bases, with 2 bases left between them. The CDR3 loop spans 11 amino acids. Germline V CDR1 and CDR2: SGHRS, YFSETQ.

The chain recombines TRBV4-2 with TRBJ2-7; D is uncertain. Deletions cut 1 base from V and 5 bases from J, with 12 bases between. This CDR3 contains 14 residues. CDR1 LGHNA and CDR2 YNFKEQ come from the germline V gene. CDR3: CASSQVADFDEQYF. The CDR3 DNA follows: TGTGCCAGCAGCCAAGTAGCAGATTTTGACGAGCAGTACTTC.

On this clone: This sample includes further DNA sequences coding for the same CDR3. The chain has TRBV5-4 and TRBJ1-1; the D gene is possibly TRBD1 (6 bases). The germline V gene has CDR1 SGHNT and CDR2 YYREEE (reference sequence). The CDR3 consists of 16 residues. V was pared by 4 bases and J by 1 base, with 17 bases between. CDR3 sequence (DNA): TGTGCCAGCAGCCCATTGGGTGGGGGCACGAACACTGAAGCTTTCTTT. Its protein product is CASSPLGGGTNTEAFF.

Turning to this clone: One end of the junction is discordant with germline, which a read error may explain. The chain couples TRBV13 to TRBJ2-3, with D perhaps TRBD1 (6 bases). CDR3 length: 15 amino acids. Germline assignment: CDR1 PRHDT and CDR2 FYEKMQ (reference sequence). CDR3 loop: CASSPTGKGADMQYF. CDR3 nucleotide sequence: TGTGCCAGCAGCCCGACAGGCAAGGGTGCAGATATGCAGTATTTT.

This chain uses TRBV7-9 with TRBJ2-1; 10 nucleotides agree with TRBD2. Looked up from germline, CDR1 is SEHNR and CDR2 is FQNEAQ (reference sequence). The ends lost 3 bases at V and 3 bases at J; junction bases unmatched: 2. This CDR3 is built from 15 residues. The DNA of the CDR3 is TGTGCCAGCAGCTTGGCTAGCGGGGGCTACAATGAGCAGTTCTTC. It is translated as CASSLASGGYNEQFF.

This sequence joins TRBV13 and TRBJ1-4; a weak D match, TRBD1 (5 bases). Per germline, CDR1 PRHDT and CDR2 FYEKMQ (reference sequence). Trimming took off 5 bases at V and 6 bases at J, with 19 bases between the two ends. The CDR3 extends over 16 amino acids. The CDR3 region has the DNA TGTGCCAGCAGCGACCTCCTGGGGGGGGGAGATGAAAAACTGTTTTTT. Amino acids: CASSDLLGGGDEKLFF.